Detailed here is one T cell receptor (beta chain). Its antigen remains unidentified. Read data end 3 residues before the CDR3 end; the end is taken from the germline J gene. Germline V lookup: CDR1 DFQATT, CDR2 SNEGSKA (reference sequence). This CDR3 region has 13 residues. V was cut by 4 bases and J by 3 bases, with 10 bases left in between. This sample was taken from a study of T cells in women clearing cervical HPV infection. In the study overall: Donors had HPV16-related CIN3 or worse; 2 had invasive cancer. With HLA typing for only a few women, HLA confounding remains possible.

Study-level points and caveats: TRBV6-7 relative abundance averaged roughly 0.099% in cases and 0.15% to 0.2% in controls.

Profiled with immunoSEQ multiplex PCR; TCRdb holds only in-frame clones, not every one. The table lists approximately 23,000 clones. Sequences were obtained from blood buffy coat. The V and J genes are TRBV20-1 and TRBJ1-5; weak D call: TRBD1 (5 bases). The origin of this receptor is a woman aged 18-69 years with a cervical HPV16 infection that either progressed to CIN3+ or cleared (not recorded which). The CDR3 sequence: CSAIGDYNQPQHF. CDR3 DNA, as far as it was read: TGCAGTGCTATCGGGGACTACAATCAGCCC.